This TCR beta chain emerged from a study of cytomegalovirus exposure and HLA in healthy donors (dated by TCRdb to about 2017). For the study in its entirety: According to an earlier analysis of several hundred of the donors, some 180 million T cells yielded 90 million to 130 million unique TCR beta sequences and about 300 Gb of sequence data. About 330 gigabases of sequencing data and 75 million to 85 million unique TCR sequences made up an early release that covered approximately 650 HLA-typed donors. Of the approximately 370 genotyped donors, 65% to 90% were placed in the genetic ancestry cluster associated with self-reported Caucasian donors. The aim of the study was to test whether cataloging public T cell receptors could identify signatures of past pathogen exposure. The study profiled the T cell repertoires of under 700 subjects by immunosequencing and related them to cytomegalovirus serostatus. A separate validation cohort of 100 to 150 different subjects was used in addition to the roughly 670-subject first cohort. To predict cytomegalovirus infection status, the study combined high-throughput TCR immunosequencing, statistical association of individual TCRs with disease status, and machine learning. A later analysis re-examined previously published TCR beta repertoires from 500 to 700 donors and added high-resolution HLA genotyping to investigate patterns of TCR occurrence. The later analysis used no new phenotypic data to find candidate immune exposures, relying instead on TCR beta sequences and their occurrence across donors. An earlier analysis of about 600 of the donors used high-throughput TCR beta sequencing to judge whether each TCR beta V gene segment behaved as functional or pseudogenic. Donor age, sex, ethnicity and CMV serostatus were collected together with the repertoire data. Genome-wide SNP genotypes for about 60% of the roughly 670 donors were used in a later genetic analysis, which treated that subset as a discovery cohort. All discovery cohort repertoires had been generated using a single sequencing platform. Class I and class II HLA loci were covered by the typing at four-digit resolution. Typing coverage differed by locus: A, B, C, DRB1 and DQB1 were typed in roughly 620-640 donors, DQA1 in approximately 520, DPA1 in around 580, and DPB1 in 400 to 480. Because of strong linkage in the cohort, five DR-DQ haplotypes were treated as single units for association and clustering. Among about 370 genotyped donors of the cohort, an average of around 250,000 unique TCR beta nucleotide sequences was sequenced per donor, of which 15% to 20% were non-productive.

V loses 6 bases, J loses 7 bases, and the germline ends lie 22 bases apart. CDR1 and CDR2 are read off the germline V gene as ENHRY and SYGVKD. Measured from the cysteine to the phenylalanine, the CDR3 is 16 residues long. Of all the DNA, just the CDR3 is kept, 48 bases in frame from base 1. Library construction relied on the immunoSEQ multiplex PCR assay. The multiplex PCR relied on a mix of 60 forward primers for TCR Vbeta segments and 13 reverse primers for TCR Jbeta segments. The CDR3 region of rearranged TCR beta genes was amplified from genomic DNA by a multiplex PCR assay. On the Illumina HiSeq System, the amplified TCR beta libraries were sequenced as 87-base-pair reads. As for the original processing: In a later analysis, some 80 million unique TCR beta chains were counted across the approximately 620 repertoires, and roughly 11 million of these chains were shared by at least two donors. A nearest-neighbor algorithm error-corrected the raw reads and collapsed the reads into unique sequences, merging closely related sequences to remove PCR and sequencing errors. V, D and J gene segments were assigned by aligning CDR3 sequences to IMGT reference sequences. Each retained sequence needed at least a six-nucleotide match to both a V gene segment and a J gene segment. Rearrangements were called productive when the CDR3 lacked stop codons and stayed in frame with V and J; all others were non-productive. CDR3 was defined by IMGT convention, running from the second conserved V-encoded cysteine to the conserved J-encoded phenylalanine. In an earlier analysis of 587 of the donors, sequences lacking an unambiguous match to a single V gene segment were excluded. In an earlier analysis of several hundred of the donors, V segments were called functional above 56.7% productive rearrangements and were called segregating when the between-donor standard deviation exceeded 5%. A statistical classification framework was built for diagnosing cytomegalovirus status from the catalog of TCR beta chain sequences. V and J gene assignment, in a later analysis, came from comparing TCR nucleotide sequences with IMGT/GENE-DB human TR gene sequences. In a later analysis, CDR3 sequences and most-parsimonious VDJ recombination scenarios were assigned using the TCRdist pipeline. In a later analysis, every TCR beta chain was defined by the combination of its CDR3 amino acid sequence and its V-gene family, and reads without a unique V-gene family were dropped. As a way to deal with suspected cross-contamination and a sequencing artifact, a later analysis dropped hundreds of nucleotide sequences that were highly shared and had low generation probability. In a later analysis, a clonal expansion index was calculated for each public chain from normalized within-repertoire ranks of inferred template counts. In a later analysis, generation probabilities were computed with a VDJ recombination model fitted to out-of-frame rearrangements, and the resulting probabilities were checked against IGoR. In a later analysis, hypergeometric tests were used to score TCR-TCR, TCR-HLA and TCR-CMV co-occurrence, with a repertoire-size bias correction applied to TCR pairs. To estimate false discovery rates, a later analysis permuted the HLA or CMV assignments 20 times. In a later analysis, co-occurring TCRs were grouped with DBSCAN, and TCRdist sequence similarity was added when clustering was performed within HLA-allele-positive subsets. Repertoires with fewer than 30,000 or more than 120,000 public chains were left out of co-occurrence clustering, as were a few repertoires with anomalous nucleotide sharing. TCRdb mirrors the immuneACCESS table, restricted to in-frame sequences. Some clones are absent from its copies; in checked studies, under half trace to an unresolved V gene, and the reason for the others is unknown. V and J calls and clone size are as listed in that table; D and trimming were resolved from the DNA. A total of 95,000 to 150,000 clones appear in this sample, 55% to 65% of them only once. The leading ten clones occupy more than 8.5% of the sample.

Concerning this clone: The specificity of this receptor is unknown. No clone much larger than this one lies a single base away; base qualities are absent.

In total, 600 or so healthy bone marrow donors made up the cohort. All cohort members were sampled while nominally healthy, although unrecorded immune exposures were likely present. The donor tested CMV seropositive and was one of the 289 seropositive cohort members. A peripheral blood sample was provided by each donor, and peripheral blood mononuclear cells were used for TCR beta sequencing. The Qiagen DNeasy Blood Extraction Kit was used to extract genomic DNA from the blood cell samples. Study-level results and caveats: Assigning TCR associations to individual alleles was difficult when HLA alleles, especially DR and DQ, strongly co-occurred. A few of the identified cytomegalovirus-associated TCR beta chains were confirmed in vitro to be specific for cytomegalovirus antigens. Correlated functional status among segregating V segments might be attributable to linkage disequilibrium, but an unknown experimental factor could not be ruled out. According to a later analysis, TCR association rates differed among HLA loci, with DRB1 alleles showing the most associated TCRs and HLA-C alleles showing the fewest. At a false discovery rate of 0.05, a later analysis linked some 18,000 TCR beta sequences to specific HLA alleles. A total of 150 to 200 TCR beta chains were listed by the study as associated with cytomegalovirus. HLA typing was unavailable for some donors at each locus, so association tests used only the typed subset. Immune exposure information for the cohort was limited to CMV serostatus. According to a later analysis, parvovirus B19, influenza, CMV and Epstein-Barr virus appeared linked to several top co-occurrence clusters. The sequencing pipeline was judged likely to have produced a cluster of highly shared sequence variants as a technical artifact. Compared with the approximately 670-donor mean, donors in an Asian-associated ancestry cluster had fewer N-insertions in productive TCRs, according to a later genetic analysis. In a later analysis, most CMV-associated TCR beta chains were found to appear HLA-restricted, with HLA associations seemingly driven largely by CMV exposure. Broadly in line with IMGT annotations, most TCR beta V segments showed up in productive rearrangements about 90% or about 30% of the time in an earlier analysis of 587 of the donors. In both the original and validation cohorts, the classifier was reported to diagnose cytomegalovirus status with high specificity and sensitivity. A later genetic analysis associated a missense DCLRE1C variant with V-gene and J-gene trimming of TCR beta chains, and an independent cohort replicated the association. A further reported finding was that TCR beta sequences accurately predicted the HLA-A and HLA-B alleles for most subjects in the first cohort. This cohort had only TCR beta chains sequenced, and the lack of alpha or paired-chain data limited which features could be detected. In a later analysis, HLA-associated TCR beta chains were found to be more clonally expanded and to have lower generation probabilities than equally common non-associated chains. While some public TCRs were present in many individuals, most TCR sequences turned up only very rarely across donors. The earlier analysis of nearly 600 of the donors excluded about 16 rarely observed V segments, including chromosome 9 orphons, because counts were too low. According to the authors, the approach could potentially be generalized to other disease states and immunological phenotypes. Roughly uniform sequencing depth across donors was assumed in presence/absence analyses, although this assumption may not hold. Because the 87-base-pair reads could not distinguish some IMGT-functional V segments, including TRBV6-2 and TRBV6-3, those segments were excluded.

The receptor chain draws on TRBV10-3 and TRBJ2-1; TRBD2 is a weak D gene call, 7 bases matching. Sequencing was carried out using PBMCs. The receptor was isolated from a man in his forties in good health and CMV-seropositive. The CDR3 in this case is CAIRSSRGEGQNEQFF. The DNA reads TGTGCCATCAGGAGCTCAAGGGGGGAGGGCCAGAATGAGCAGTTCTTC.